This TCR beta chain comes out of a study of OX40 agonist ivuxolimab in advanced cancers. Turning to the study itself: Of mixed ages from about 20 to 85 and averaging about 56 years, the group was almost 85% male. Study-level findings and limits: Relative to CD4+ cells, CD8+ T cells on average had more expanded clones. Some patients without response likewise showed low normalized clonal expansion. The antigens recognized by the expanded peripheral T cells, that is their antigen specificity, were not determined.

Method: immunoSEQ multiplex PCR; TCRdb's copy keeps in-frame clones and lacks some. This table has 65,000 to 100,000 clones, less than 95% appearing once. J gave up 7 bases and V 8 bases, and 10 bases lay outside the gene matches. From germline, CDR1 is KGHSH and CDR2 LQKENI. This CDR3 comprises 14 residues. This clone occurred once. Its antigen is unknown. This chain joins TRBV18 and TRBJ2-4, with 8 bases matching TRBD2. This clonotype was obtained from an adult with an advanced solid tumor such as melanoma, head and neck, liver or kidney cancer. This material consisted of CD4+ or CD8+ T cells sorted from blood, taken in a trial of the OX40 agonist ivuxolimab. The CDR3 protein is CASRSGSGGNIQYF. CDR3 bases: TGTGCCAGCCGGAGCGGGAGTGGGGGGAACATTCAGTACTTC.